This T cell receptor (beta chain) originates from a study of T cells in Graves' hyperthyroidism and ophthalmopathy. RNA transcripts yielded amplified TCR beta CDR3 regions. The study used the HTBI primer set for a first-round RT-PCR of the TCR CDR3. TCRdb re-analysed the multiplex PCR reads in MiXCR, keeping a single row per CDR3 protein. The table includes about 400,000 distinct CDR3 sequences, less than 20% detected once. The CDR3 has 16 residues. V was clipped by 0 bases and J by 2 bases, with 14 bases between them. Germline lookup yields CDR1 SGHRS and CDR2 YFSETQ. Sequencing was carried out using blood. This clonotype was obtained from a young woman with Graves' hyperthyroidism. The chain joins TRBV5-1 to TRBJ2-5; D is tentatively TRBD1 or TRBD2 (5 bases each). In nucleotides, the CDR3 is TGCGCCAGCAGCTTGGCCGGGGCCGTCGTACAAGAGACCCAGTACTTC. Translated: CASSLAGAVVQETQYF.